This TCR beta chain was sequenced during a study of T-cell memory formation after mild COVID-19. Whole-study results and caveats: Those CD4+ clones that contracted were mainly in CM and EM (CD8+ ones in EMRA). Still unconfirmed is whether the second-wave clones peaking on day 37 recognized SARS-CoV-2.

There are 12 residues in the CDR3. V dropped 6 bases and J dropped 7 bases, with 12 bases sitting between them. Germline CDR1 SGHAT, CDR2 FQNNGV. It was 5'RACE with constant-segment primers that produced the TCR alpha and TCR beta cDNA libraries, which carried sample barcodes and UMIs. TCRdb independently ran MiXCR on the 5' RACE reads; one entry per CDR3 protein. The sample yields fewer than 550,000 distinct CDR3 sequences, around 20% seen once. Remarks on this clonotype: Antigen: not known.

This chain connects TRBV11-2 to TRBJ1-2; D call uncertain. Sequencing used PBMCs or a T cell subset sorted from them (not recorded which). This TCR derives from an adult woman who had mild COVID-19 (a few samples of this study predate the infection). Cell type and time point are not known. CDR3: CASSPSVGGYTF. The CDR3 nucleotides read TGTGCCAGCAGTCCAAGCGTTGGTGGCTACACCTTC.